This T cell receptor beta chain was sequenced during a study of T cell repertoires in cytomegalovirus infection. In the study overall: A matching HLA type, together with CMV infection, was signaled by public TCR beta signatures.

Only a few counts were recorded for this clonotype. Its antigen is unidentified. TCRdb redid the calling of the reads with MiXCR, one entry per CDR3 protein. In the table there are approximately 280,000 distinct CDR3 sequences, less than 25% of which are singletons. The ends were cut back, 5 bases at V and 1 base at J, with 11 bases in the middle. The CDR3 is 14 amino acids. CDR1 and CDR2 (germline): SGHTA, FQGNSA. The rearrangement joins TRBV7-2 to TRBJ1-1, with D uncertain. The TCR was taken from a human donor in good health (CMV status not recorded). Some clones in this sample may be carry-over from other donors' samples. The sample in question was cultured PBMCs, obtained from culture after CMV antigen stimulation. CDR3 sequence: CASSLEVRNTEAFF. In DNA form, the CDR3 reads TGTGCCAGCAGCCTGGAGGTTCGGAACACTGAAGCTTTCTTT.